Detailed here is one T cell receptor (beta chain). The sample originates from a study of CD8 T cells in Susac syndrome. Germline loops: CDR1 SGDLS, CDR2 YYNGEE. The CDR3 has 15 residues. V was pared by 0 bases and J by 6 bases, with 3 bases of the junction left unmatched. Random hexamers primed reverse transcription of about 0.45 to 1 ug RNA. TCR beta CDR3 was amplified by immunoSEQ multiplex PCR. This amplification extended across 54 Vbeta and 13 Jbeta segments. Using its own MiXCR run on the immunoSEQ multiplex PCR reads, TCRdb lists one record per CDR3 protein. The sample has 150,000 to 200,000 distinct CDR3 sequences, more than 90% seen once.

The V gene is TRBV9, the J gene TRBJ1-6, with TRBD1 matching 7 bases. Sequencing was done on a sample of CD4+ T cells from PBMCs. The source of this sequence is a human donor with multiple sclerosis. The CDR3 bases are TGTGCCAGCAGCGTAGCTACAGGGGCTAATTCACCCCTCCACTTT. Its translation: CASSVATGANSPLHF.